The clone carrying this T cell receptor (beta chain) was seen a handful of times. No antigen is known for it. MiXCR, applied by TCRdb to the RACE reads, yields one record per CDR3 protein. Counted here are 120,000 or so distinct CDR3 sequences, roughly 15% occurring once; the ten biggest clones make up about 0.9%. The data were taken from a study of human T cells and chemical hapten exposure. The overall study: During the roughly 25-week study period, patients had diphenylcyclopropenone applied to the scalp every week. Study-wide findings and caveats: Counts of TCRs above 1 in 1000 frequency stayed unchanged with DPC sensitization.

As to time point: patch test 1, 2 weeks after DPC sensitization. Treatment noted: therapeutic diphenylcyclopropenone sensitization with weekly scalp DPC. People who gave samples had alopecia, were 18 to 70 years old, and were suitable for DPC. The CDR3 runs to 17 residues. Germline V gene lookup returns CDR1 ENHRY and CDR2 SYGVKD. Trimming took off 2 bases at V and 2 bases at J, with 16 bases between the two ends. This clonotype originated in a man aged 18 to 35 with alopecia areata. Some clones in this sample may be carry-over from other donors' samples. The gene calls are TRBV10-3 and TRBJ1-5; D might be TRBD1 (5 bases). Sequences were derived from whole blood, sampled in connection with sensitization to the hapten diphenylcyclopropenone (DPC). Here the CDR3 DNA reads TGTGCCATCAGTGAGGCGCCCGCGACAGTGGGCAATCAGCCCCAGCATTTT. Encoded protein: CAISEAPATVGNQPQHF.